One sample yielded the 32 T cell receptor beta chains listed below, sequenced in a study of shared clonotypes between healthy human individuals. Method: immunoSEQ multiplex PCR; TCRdb's copy keeps in-frame clones and lacks some. The table has some 2.3 million clones, over 85% seen once; the top ten hold about 0.41%. Sequencing used naive CD4+ T cells from PBMCs. The subset here: CD45RA+ positively selected. These receptors were collected from a man in his late teens or twenties in good health. Some clones in this sample may be carry-over from other donors' samples.

The genes are TRBV7-3 and TRBJ2-3; D remains ambiguous. Trimming removed 6 bases from V and 3 bases from J, with 10 bases in between. This CDR3 contains 13 residues. Germline CDR1 and CDR2: SGHTA and FQGTGA. The DNA of the CDR3 is TGTGCCAGCAGTGTCTTAGGGACAGATACGCAGTATTTT. It codes for CASSVLGTDTQYF.

The V and J genes are TRBV11-2 and TRBJ2-1, with 11 bases matching TRBD2. The ends lost 2 bases at V and 7 bases at J; junction bases unmatched: 4. The germline V gene has CDR1 SGHAT and CDR2 FQNNGV. CDR3 length: 15 amino acids. CDR3 amino acids: CASSLLAGGSNEQFF. The CDR3 DNA reads TGTGCCAGCAGCTTATTAGCGGGAGGGAGTAATGAGCAGTTCTTC.

The J gene is TRBJ2-7, the V gene TRBV7-2, with D uncertain. CDR3 size: 13 residues. Germline V gene data show CDR1 as SGHTA and CDR2 as FQGNSA. V lost 3 bases, J lost 6 bases, and 12 bases lay in between. The CDR3 sequence is CASSFGSPGEQYF. Written as DNA, the CDR3 is TGTGCCAGCAGCTTTGGTAGTCCGGGCGAGCAGTACTTC.

The rearrangement joins TRBV4-1 to TRBJ2-6; D is unclear. This CDR3 region has 20 residues. Germline V CDR1 and CDR2: MGHRA, YSYEKL. Trimming took 0 bases from V and 1 from J, leaving 19 bases between them. CDR3 bases: TGCGCCAGCAGCCAAGACGCCTTATACATATCCAGTTCTGGGGCCAACGTCCTGACTTTC. It yields the protein CASSQDALYISSSGANVLTF.

The chain recombines TRBV5-1 with TRBJ2-5; the D gene is possibly TRBD1 (5 bases). CDR1 and CDR2 from the germline V gene are SGHRS and YFSETQ. The CDR3 totals 15 residues. V shed 0 bases and J shed 4 bases, with 13 bases lying between them. CDR3: CASSLGAGIPETQYF. Here the CDR3 DNA reads TGCGCCAGCAGCTTGGGGGCAGGGATACCAGAGACCCAGTACTTC.

This clone was seen once. This chain joins TRBV11-2 and TRBJ2-7, with D unresolved. Trimming removed 5 bases from V and 5 bases from J, with 19 bases in between. The V gene's germline CDR1 is SGHAT and CDR2 FQNNGV. This CDR3 contains 15 residues. The CDR3 DNA reads as TGTGCCAGCAGCCGCACATCGTCGTCAGACCACGAGCAGTACTTC. As protein: CASSRTSSSDHEQYF.

The V call is TRBV21-1, the J call TRBJ2-5; TRBD2, the D gene given by the table, was not confirmed from the DNA. TRBV21-1 represents a pseudogene. The CDR3 extends over 15 amino acids. In DNA form, the CDR3 reads TGTGCCAGCAGCAAAGGAAGGGACTCCCAAGAGACCCAGTACTTC. Translated, it gives CASSKGRDSQETQYF.

The chain employs TRBV5-6 and TRBJ2-3; D tentatively fits TRBD1 or TRBD2 (5 bases each). The germline CDR1 and CDR2 sequences are SGHDT and YYEEEE. This CDR3 has 14 residues. Trimming pared 5 bases from V and 3 bases from J, leaving 13 bases between. This CDR3 is CASSWDPKTDTQYF. Here the CDR3 DNA reads TGTGCCAGCAGTTGGGACCCGAAGACAGATACGCAGTATTTT.

V gene TRBV28 combines with J gene TRBJ1-5, with D possibly TRBD1 on 6 matching bases. The germline gives CDR1 MDHEN, CDR2 SYDVKM. Trimming took off 2 bases at V and 4 bases at J, with 24 bases between the two ends. The CDR3 covers 19 residues. CDR3 protein: CASSLGPGVVSGANQPQHF. CDR3 bases: TGTGCCAGCAGTTTAGGGCCAGGGGTGGTCTCTGGGGCTAATCAGCCCCAGCATTTT.

This clone was observed a handful of times. This sequence joins TRBV27 and TRBJ2-7, with 7 positions matching TRBD1. The CDR3 length is 15 residues. In germline, CDR1 is MNHEY, CDR2 SMNVEV (reference sequence). The J segment lost 4 bases and the V segment lost 10 bases, leaving 16 bases of the junction unmatched. The CDR3 nucleotides read TGTGCCACCTCCGTTATTAGGGACAGAAGATACGAGCAGTACTTC. It specifies CATSVIRDRRYEQYF.

V and J are TRBV18 and TRBJ1-1, with TRBD1 matching over 8 bases. CDR3 length: 15 amino acids. The ends lost 5 bases at V and 1 base at J; junction bases unmatched: 6. Germline V gene data show CDR1 as KGHSH and CDR2 as LQKENI. This CDR3 is CASSYSGTGNTEAFF. For the CDR3, the DNA is TGTGCCAGCTCATATTCCGGGACAGGGAACACTGAAGCTTTCTTT.

The rearrangement uses TRBV28 and TRBJ1-2; TRBD1 aligns across 10 bases. This CDR3 has 14 residues. CDR1 is MDHEN, CDR2 SYDVKM, per germline. The ends lost 6 bases at V and 8 bases at J; junction bases unmatched: 9. CDR3 DNA: TGTGCCAGCAGAACCGGGACAGGGGATTTCGGCTACACCTTC. The encoded protein is CASRTGTGDFGYTF.

The rearrangement links TRBV5-1 to TRBJ2-7, with D possibly matching TRBD1 (5 bases). Between the trimmed V and J ends, which lost 0 bases and 1 base, there was a span of 11 bases. Per germline, CDR1 SGHRS and CDR2 YFSETQ. The CDR3 is made up of 15 amino acids. This chain's CDR3 is CASSLETGYSYEQYF. The CDR3 nucleotides are TGCGCCAGCAGCTTGGAAACAGGTTATTCCTACGAGCAGTACTTC. Combining the CDR3 with reference TRBV5-1 and TRBJ2-7 gives the whole variable domain KAGVTQTPRYLIKTRGQQVTLSCSPISGHRSVSWYQQTPGQGLQFLFEYFSETQRNKGNFPGRFSGRQFSNSRSEMNVSTLELGDSALYLCASSLETGYSYEQYFGPGTRLTVT.

This rearrangement joins TRBV10-3 to TRBJ2-1, with 13 nucleotides matching TRBD2. The CDR3 loop spans 19 amino acids. Looked up from germline, CDR1 is ENHRY and CDR2 is SYGVKD. V lost 11 bases, J lost 0 bases, and 16 bases stayed unmatched. The DNA for the CDR3 is TGTGCCGCTGCCTTTCACGGACTAGCGGGAGCGGGCTCCTACAATGAGCAGTTCTTC. It encodes CAAAFHGLAGAGSYNEQFF.

The chain links TRBV5-1 to TRBJ2-3; tentatively, D is TRBD1 (5 bases). Deletions cut 2 bases from V and 2 bases from J, with 12 bases between. CDR1 is SGHRS and CDR2 is YFSETQ in the germline V gene. CDR3 size: 15 residues. CDR3 bases: TGCGCCAGCAGCTTAGGGGTCTTGGTCACAGATACGCAGTATTTT. Amino acids: CASSLGVLVTDTQYF. The full variable domain, in which reference TRBV5-1 and TRBJ2-3 provide the parts outside the CDR3, is KAGVTQTPRYLIKTRGQQVTLSCSPISGHRSVSWYQQTPGQGLQFLFEYFSETQRNKGNFPGRFSGRQFSNSRSEMNVSTLELGDSALYLCASSLGVLVTDTQYFGPGTRLTVL.

The chain carries TRBV6-1 and TRBJ2-3; 7 bases are shared with TRBD1. The CDR3 spans 14 residues. Per germline, CDR1 MNHNS and CDR2 SASEGT. V trimming: 6 bases; J trimming: 3 bases; junction bases outside the gene matches: 6. The CDR3 loop is CASRVQGWTDTQYF. CDR3 nucleotide sequence: TGTGCCAGCAGAGTACAGGGGTGGACAGATACGCAGTATTTT.

This clone showed up just once. The chain joins TRBV5-1 to TRBJ2-7; 10 bases are shared with TRBD2. Germline V CDR1 and CDR2: SGHRS, YFSETQ. The CDR3 is 15 residues long. The trim removed 0 bases at V and 3 bases at J, leaving 3 bases unmatched. The CDR3 DNA reads as TGCGCCAGCAGCTTGGTAGCGGGGGGTTACTACGAGCAGTACTTC. Protein: CASSLVAGGYYEQYF.

The chain couples TRBV9 to TRBJ2-5; possible D gene TRBD1, 7 bases. This CDR3 contains 14 residues. The V end was cut by 3 bases, the J end by 6 bases, with 15 bases between. Germline V lookup: CDR1 SGDLS, CDR2 YYNGEE. The CDR3 protein is CASSGGGGEKTQYF. CDR3 bases: TGTGCCAGCAGCGGTGGAGGGGGCGAGAAGACCCAGTACTTC.

The gene calls are TRBV4-1 and TRBJ2-1; 10 nucleotides line up with TRBD1. This CDR3 contains 15 residues. J was trimmed by 8 bases and V by 4 bases; bases with no gene match: 8. Looked up from germline, CDR1 is MGHRA and CDR2 is YSYEKL. CDR3: CASSLRDRGGDEQFF. The CDR3 DNA is TGCGCCAGCAGCCTCCGGGACAGGGGAGGGGATGAGCAGTTCTTC.

J is TRBJ2-3 and V is TRBV10-1; 10 positions match TRBD1. V shed 5 bases and J 2 bases; nucleotides not matched to a gene: 4. Germline V gene lookup returns CDR1 WNHNN and CDR2 SYGVQD (reference sequence). The CDR3 sequence is 15 residues long. CDR3 nucleotide sequence: TGCGCCAGCAGTCGACAGGGGGCCAACACAGATACGCAGTATTTT. Protein product: CASSRQGANTDTQYF.

J is TRBJ1-2 and V is TRBV5-6, with a tentative D call TRBD1 (6 bases). V lost 2 bases, J lost 10 bases, and 15 bases lay in between. Per germline, CDR1 SGHDT and CDR2 YYEEEE. CDR3 size: 13 residues. The CDR3 sequence is CASSLLAGEDYTF. In DNA, the CDR3 is TGTGCCAGCAGCTTATTGGCAGGGGAGGACTACACCTTC.

J is TRBJ1-1 and V is TRBV6-5; D unresolved. The V end lost 5 bases, the J end lost 13 bases, and 14 bases lay between the germline ends. CDR3 length: 11 residues. Per the germline V gene, CDR1 is MNHEY and CDR2 is SVGAGI. CDR3 amino acids: CASSEEGRSFF. CDR3 nucleotides: TGTGCCAGCAGTGAAGAGGGCCGTAGTTTCTTT.

V gene TRBV25-1 combines with J gene TRBJ2-1; the match to TRBD2 covers 10 bases. Germline V gene lookup returns CDR1 MGHDK and CDR2 SYGVNS. V lost 5 bases and J lost 12; bases outside the gene matches: 7. CDR3 length: 13 residues. Here the CDR3 reads CASSLAGVEVQFF. The CDR3 nucleotides are TGTGCCAGCAGTCTAGCGGGAGTAGAGGTGCAGTTCTTC.

The J gene is TRBJ2-1, the V gene TRBV19, with 8 nucleotides matching TRBD2. V was clipped by 5 bases and J by 2 bases; unmatched bases: 8. This CDR3 spans 16 amino acids. CDR1 is LNHDA, CDR2 SQIVND, per germline (reference sequence). CDR3 coding DNA: TGTGCCAGTAGTGTCCAGCGGGAGCGGACCTACAATGAGCAGTTCTTC. Protein sequence: CASSVQRERTYNEQFF.

The chain joins TRBV11-1 to TRBJ2-6; no reliable D call. This CDR3 region has 15 residues. From germline, CDR1 is SGHAT and CDR2 FQDESV (reference sequence). Deletions cut 5 bases from V and 0 bases from J, with 8 bases between. The CDR3 DNA reads as TGTGCCAGCAGCAGCCGAATCTCTGGGGCCAACGTCCTGACTTTC. Its translation: CASSSRISGANVLTF.

Regarding this clone: The same CDR3 arises from other DNA sequences in this sample as well. V and J are TRBV28 and TRBJ2-1; D might be TRBD2 (6 bases). The germline gives CDR1 MDHEN, CDR2 SYDVKM. V lost 5 bases, J lost 4 bases, and 9 bases lay in between. CDR3 size: 13 residues. CDR3 loop: CASSPGGYNEQFF. Here the CDR3 DNA reads TGTGCCAGCAGTCCAGGAGGGTACAATGAGCAGTTCTTC.

J is TRBJ2-3 and V is TRBV9; 9 positions match TRBD1. In germline, CDR1 is SGDLS, CDR2 YYNGEE. CDR3 size: 15 residues. With 4 bases clipped from V and 5 bases from J, the junction kept 8 bases outside the gene matches. For the CDR3, the DNA is TGTGCCAGCAGCTACCAACAGGGGGCAGGAGATACGCAGTATTTT. It specifies CASSYQQGAGDTQYF.

This clone was recorded a few times. Additional DNA sequences in this sample encode the identical CDR3. This chain connects TRBV28 to TRBJ1-2, with D possibly matching TRBD1 (5 bases). The CDR3 totals 11 residues. CDR1 MDHEN and CDR2 SYDVKM come from the germline V gene. The V and J ends lost 5 bases and 4 bases respectively, with 5 bases between them. CDR3 sequence (DNA): TGTGCCAGCAGTACAGGCTATGGCTACACCTTC. This translates into CASSTGYGYTF.

This chain connects TRBV6-1 to TRBJ1-1; D uncertain. Per the germline V gene, CDR1 is MNHNS and CDR2 is SASEGT. The ends were cut back, 7 bases at V and 0 bases at J, with 9 bases in the middle. The CDR3 contains 13 residues. CDR3 sequence: CASMRRLNTEAFF. As DNA, the CDR3 is TGTGCCAGCATGAGACGGCTGAACACTGAAGCTTTCTTT.

The chain combines TRBV6-5 with TRBJ1-1, with D possibly TRBD1 on 5 matching bases. Germline values: CDR1 MNHEY, CDR2 SVGAGI. CDR3 length: 16 residues. The V end lost 4 bases, the J end lost 3 bases, and 18 bases lay between the germline ends. The CDR3 spells CASSFTSGTGHTEAFF. The CDR3 DNA reads as TGTGCCAGCAGTTTCACATCCGGGACGGGCCACACTGAAGCTTTCTTT.

This clone was observed a single time. V is TRBV2 and J is TRBJ2-7; D is uncertain. The length of the CDR3 is 16 residues. Germline V gives CDR1 SNHLY, CDR2 FYNNEI. V was trimmed by 0 bases and J by 5 bases, leaving 17 bases between them. The CDR3 sequence is CASSEALGLLGNEQYF. Here the CDR3 DNA reads TGTGCCAGCAGTGAAGCGCTAGGGCTCCTGGGAAACGAGCAGTACTTC.

The V and J genes are TRBV6-4 and TRBJ2-7, with TRBD1 identical over 9 bases. V dropped 9 bases and J dropped 3; count of bases not matched to a gene: 21. The CDR3 covers 18 residues. Germline V gene lookup returns CDR1 MRHNA and CDR2 SNTAGT. DNA for the CDR3: TGTGCCAGGAACCGGTGGTGGGACAGGGTAACGACTGTCTACGAGCAGTACTTC. Encoded protein: CARNRWWDRVTTVYEQYF.